This TCR beta chain came from a study of shared clonotypes between healthy human individuals. Study results and caveats: Clonotypes shared by all four donors outscored non-shared clonotypes in generation probability. Investigators collected only blood, and repertoires in tissues likely differ.

Germline lookup yields CDR1 SGHRS and CDR2 YFSETQ. This CDR3 comprises 14 residues. The V end was cut by 0 bases, the J end by 4 bases, with 10 bases between. The protocol was immunoSEQ multiplex PCR, while the TCRdb copy is restricted to in-frame clones and leaves out a portion. The sample includes about 520,000 clones, more than 95% of them seen just once. On this clone: No antigen is known for it.

The genes are TRBV5-1 and TRBJ2-5; possible D gene TRBD2, 6 bases. This receptor was identified in a woman aged 30 to 39 in good health. Input material: naive CD4+ T cells sorted from blood. The subset was: CD45RA+ positively selected. CDR3 sequence: CASSLEQGGETQYF. The DNA of the CDR3 is TGCGCCAGCAGCTTGGAGCAGGGAGGAGAGACCCAGTACTTC.